The clone carrying this TCR beta chain was recorded only once. Its antigen is unidentified. These data are taken from a study of cytotoxic CD8 clonotypes in ibrutinib-treated CLL. Study background: Samples had a mean of about 250,000 productive templates and some 88,000 productive rearrangements. Study-level findings and limits: Higher clonality was seen at ibrutinib response and a return toward baseline at progression.

Cryopreserved PBMCs yielded roughly 2.1 micrograms of genomic DNA for TCR beta libraries. Some clones are missing from TCRdb's copy, which holds only in-frame ones; the method was immunoSEQ multiplex PCR. Of approximately 150,000 clones listed, about 88% are singletons. The CDR3 is 14 residues long. V lost 8 bases to trimming and J lost 0 bases, with 14 bases between them. The germline gives CDR1 SGHVS, CDR2 FNYEAQ. The sequence came from a human donor with chronic lymphocytic leukemia. The chain has TRBV7-6 and TRBJ2-7, with D tentatively TRBD1 (5 bases). The material was PBMCs, obtained at disease progression, from a patient treated with ibrutinib. The CDR3 coding sequence is TGTGCCAGCTCTAAAGACAGCAGCTCCTACGAGCAGTACTTC. It encodes CASSKDSSSYEQYF.